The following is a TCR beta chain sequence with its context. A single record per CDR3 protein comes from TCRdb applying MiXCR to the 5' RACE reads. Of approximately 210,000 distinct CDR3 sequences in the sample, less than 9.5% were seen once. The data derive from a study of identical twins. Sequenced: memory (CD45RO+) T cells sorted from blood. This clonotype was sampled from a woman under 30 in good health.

The CDR3 DNA is TGCAGCGTTGACCGGGCCTACAATGAGCAGTTCTTC. Its protein product is CSVDRAYNEQFF. The chain carries TRBV29-1 and TRBJ2-1; D is uncertain. The CDR3 runs to 12 residues. The V gene's germline CDR1 is SQVTM and CDR2 ANQGSEA. V shed 3 bases and J shed 2 bases, with 5 bases lying between them.